The subject of this entry is one TCR beta chain. Its antigen remains unidentified. The data were obtained in a study of vaccination effects on CD4 cells after COVID-19. Study in general: Each participant was administered two doses of either the BNT162b2 or the mRNA-1273 vaccine.

ViraFEST expansion of antigen-specific CD4+ T cells with viral peptide pools preceded sequencing. Following an approximately 9-day culture, CD4+ T cells were purified. On days 3 and 7, fresh IL-2 medium replaced half the medium. This CDR3 has 12 residues. The germline V gene encodes CDR1 SGHTA and CDR2 FQGNSA. Trimming removed 6 bases from V and 0 bases from J, with 5 bases in between. Study observations and caveats: Whether induced by infection or by vaccine, clones showed marked clonal contraction late after vaccination.

Only in-frame clones appear in the TCRdb table, and some are missing; sequencing was by immunoSEQ multiplex PCR. The data contain approximately 54,000 clones, roughly 80% of them singletons. The source is a human donor who received a COVID-19 vaccine. V gene TRBV7-2 combines with J gene TRBJ1-2; the D is unclear. The sample here was CD4+ T cells from PBMCs cultured with HCoV-229E spike peptides, taken before COVID-19 vaccination. CDR3 protein: CASSLANYGYTF. CDR3 in DNA: TGTGCCAGCAGTCTAGCTAACTATGGCTACACCTTC.